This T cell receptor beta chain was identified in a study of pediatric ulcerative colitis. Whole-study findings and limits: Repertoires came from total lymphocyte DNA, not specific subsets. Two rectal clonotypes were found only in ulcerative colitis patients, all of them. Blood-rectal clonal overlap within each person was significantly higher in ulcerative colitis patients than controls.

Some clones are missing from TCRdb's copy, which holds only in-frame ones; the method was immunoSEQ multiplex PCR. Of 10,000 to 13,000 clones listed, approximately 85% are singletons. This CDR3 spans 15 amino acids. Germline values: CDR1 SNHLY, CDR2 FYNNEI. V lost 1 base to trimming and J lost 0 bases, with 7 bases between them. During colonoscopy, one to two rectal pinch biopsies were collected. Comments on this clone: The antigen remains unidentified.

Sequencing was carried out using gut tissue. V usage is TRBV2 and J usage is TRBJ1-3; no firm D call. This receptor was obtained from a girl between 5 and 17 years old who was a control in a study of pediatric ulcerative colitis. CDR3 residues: CASSEGRRSGNTIYF. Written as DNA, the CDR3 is TGTGCCAGCAGTGAAGGGCGTCGCTCTGGAAACACCATATATTTT. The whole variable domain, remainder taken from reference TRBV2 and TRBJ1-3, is EPEVTQTPSHQVTQMGQEVILRCVPISNHLYFYWYRQILGQKVEFLVSFYNNEISEKSEIFDDQFSVERPDGSNFTLKIRSTKLEDSAMYFCASSEGRRSGNTIYFGEGSWLTVV.